This T cell receptor beta chain was captured by sequencing in a study of sequential checkpoint blockade in melanoma. Overall study: First-line arms were nivolumab then ipilimumab, or the reverse, randomized 1:1.

Here immunoSEQ multiplex PCR was the method, and the copy in TCRdb shows in-frame clones only, minus some. The sample has 30,000 to 45,000 clones, around nine tenths seen once. This sample's treatment: randomized to nivolumab then ipilimumab (arm A) or the reverse (arm B). PBMC sorting kept live CD3+CD8+ cells without CD19 or CD56. The sequence derives from a human donor with melanoma. The specimen was CD8+ T cells sorted from blood (inferred from file names), collected from a patient given nivolumab and ipilimumab in sequence.

CDR3 sequence (DNA): TGCGCCAGCAGCCTTGGTCCTATCTACGAGCAGTACTTC. Encoded protein: CASSLGPIYEQYF. V is TRBV4-1 and J is TRBJ2-7; D remains ambiguous. The CDR3 is made up of 13 amino acids. V lost 4 bases and J 3 bases, leaving 10 bases between the germline ends. Germline-derived CDR1 and CDR2 are MGHRA and YSYEKL.